The 32 T cell receptor beta chains listed next were all sequenced from one sample in a study of vaccination and CD4 T cells after COVID-19. Which antigens these TCRs recognize remains unknown. With the Oncomine TCR Beta short-read assay, DNA from cultured CD4+ T cells was sequenced. In TCRdb, the PCR reads were re-called with MiXCR into one record per CDR3 protein. The table lists 9,000 to 15,000 distinct CDR3 sequences, more than 45% of them singletons. The treatment: roughly nine-day PBMC culture with coronavirus spike peptide pools or control peptides (ViraFEST assay). What was sequenced was CD4+ T cells from blood, cultured in vitro. These TCRs come from a human donor who had recovered from COVID-19.

The rearrangement uses TRBV11-2 and TRBJ2-1; D gene ambiguous. The V end was cut by 6 bases, the J end by 3 bases, with 21 bases between. Looked up from germline, CDR1 is SGHAT and CDR2 is FQNNGV. The length of the CDR3 is 17 residues. The CDR3 region has the DNA TGTGCCAGCAGTCATTCCCGGTCTGGAAGAGTCTACAATGAGCAGTTCTTC. It yields the protein CASSHSRSGRVYNEQFF.

V usage is TRBV20-1 and J usage is TRBJ2-7, with 8 bases matching TRBD2. Unmatched junction bases numbered 2, after V lost 1 base and J lost 3 bases. CDR3 length: 13 amino acids. The V gene's germline CDR1 is DFQATT and CDR2 SNEGSKA (reference sequence). For the CDR3, the DNA is TGCAGTGCTAGAGGACTAGCGAGCTACGAGCAGTACTTC. Encoded protein: CSARGLASYEQYF.

This clonotype occurred a few times. J is TRBJ1-4 and V is TRBV19; 8 positions match TRBD1. This CDR3 contains 13 residues. Germline-derived CDR1 and CDR2 are LNHDA and SQIVND (reference sequence). Trimming took 6 bases from V and 5 from J; bases not matched to a gene: 2. The CDR3 reads CASSRTGNEKLFF. As DNA, the CDR3 is TGTGCCAGTAGCCGGACAGGGAATGAAAAACTGTTTTTT.

J is TRBJ2-1 and V is TRBV7-2; D is uncertain. CDR1 SGHTA and CDR2 FQGNSA come from the germline V gene. V dropped 8 bases and J dropped 1 base, with 12 bases sitting between them. This CDR3 comprises 14 residues. The CDR3 DNA reads as TGTGCCAGCGACTCAGTGGGATCCTACAATGAGCAGTTCTTC. Translating gives CASDSVGSYNEQFF.

V is TRBV20-1 and J is TRBJ2-2; D is perhaps TRBD2 (5 bases). The CDR3 extends over 13 amino acids. Trimming removed 6 bases at V and 5 bases at J, with 13 bases between. In germline, CDR1 is DFQATT, CDR2 SNEGSKA (reference sequence). The CDR3 DNA is TGCAGTGCCAGGACTGCTACAACCGGGGAGCTGTTTTTT. The encoded protein is CSARTATTGELFF.

The chain recombines TRBV4-1 with TRBJ2-6; D unclear. V shed 4 bases and J shed 0 bases, with 10 bases lying between them. Germline CDR1 and CDR2: MGHRA and YSYEKL. CDR3 length: 16 residues. The CDR3 protein is CASSPTESSGANVLTF. CDR3 nucleotides: TGCGCCAGCAGCCCTACCGAGAGCTCTGGGGCCAACGTCCTGACTTTC.

The V call is TRBV27, the J call TRBJ2-3; TRBD2 agrees at 10 bases. Germline loops: CDR1 MNHEY, CDR2 SMNVEV (reference sequence). The CDR3 runs to 16 residues. V lost 7 bases and J lost 3; bases outside the gene matches: 10. CDR3 sequence: CASTSLAGDRTDTQYF. CDR3 coding DNA: TGTGCCAGCACTTCCCTAGCGGGAGATCGGACAGATACGCAGTATTTT.

This clonotype was counted only a few times. The rearrangement joins TRBV20-1 to TRBJ1-4; D is unresolved. V dropped 0 bases and J dropped 8 bases, with 10 bases sitting between them. The germline V gene encodes CDR1 DFQATT and CDR2 SNEGSKA (reference sequence). This CDR3 is built from 13 residues. Here the CDR3 reads CSARDAGAEKLFF. The CDR3 DNA is TGCAGTGCTAGAGATGCGGGAGCGGAAAAACTGTTTTTT.

This chain uses TRBV7-2 with TRBJ2-1; D remains ambiguous. From germline, CDR1 is SGHTA and CDR2 FQGNSA. The CDR3 consists of 13 residues. Trimming cost V 3 bases and J 7 bases, with 10 bases left between them. The CDR3 is CASSFQRRNEQFF. DNA for the CDR3: TGTGCCAGCAGCTTTCAGCGTAGGAATGAGCAGTTCTTC. The whole variable domain, filled in from reference TRBV7-2 and TRBJ2-1, reads GAGVSQSPSNKVTEKGKDVELRCDPISGHTALYWYRQSLGQGLEFLIYFQGNSAPDKSGLPSDRFSAERTGGSVSTLTIQRTQQEDSAVYLCASSFQRRNEQFFGPGTRLTVL.

In this sample, this clonotype turned up a few times. This chain joins TRBV10-3 and TRBJ1-4; 8 positions match TRBD1. Germline V gene lookup returns CDR1 ENHRY and CDR2 SYGVKD. Trimming took 1 base from V and 6 from J; bases not matched to a gene: 4. The CDR3 spans 15 residues. CDR3 sequence reads: CAISEFQGADEKLFF. The DNA for the CDR3 is TGTGCCATCAGTGAGTTCCAGGGGGCAGATGAAAAACTGTTTTTT.

The chain uses TRBV6-5 and TRBJ1-1; 8 positions match TRBD1. Losses at the gene ends were 2 bases for V and 2 bases for J; bases not matched to a gene: 13. CDR1 MNHEY and CDR2 SVGAGI come from the germline V gene. CDR3 length equals 18 residues. The CDR3 DNA reads as TGTGCCAGCAGTTACCTTACCCGAGGACAGGGCTATAACACTGAAGCTTTCTTT. It is translated as CASSYLTRGQGYNTEAFF.

This rearrangement joins TRBV7-6 to TRBJ2-2; a possible D gene is TRBD2 (6 bases). The CDR3 has 16 residues. Germline CDR1 reads SGHVS; CDR2 reads FNYEAQ. Trimming removed 1 base from V and 5 bases from J, with 14 bases in between. The chain's CDR3 is CASSLVRNGGTGELFF. For the CDR3, the DNA is TGTGCCAGCAGCTTAGTAAGAAACGGAGGGACCGGGGAGCTGTTTTTT.

This clonotype is hyperexpanded. The gene calls are TRBV7-2 and TRBJ2-5; D is perhaps TRBD1 (5 bases). The CDR3 has 15 residues. V lost 5 bases, J lost 2 bases, and 15 bases lay in between. Germline V gene lookup returns CDR1 SGHTA and CDR2 FQGNSA. The CDR3 sequence is CASSPIGARQETQYF. The CDR3 coding sequence is TGTGCCAGCAGCCCAATAGGGGCACGGCAAGAGACCCAGTACTTC. The variable domain in full, completed from reference TRBV7-2 and TRBJ2-5, reads GAGVSQSPSNKVTEKGKDVELRCDPISGHTALYWYRQSLGQGLEFLIYFQGNSAPDKSGLPSDRFSAERTGGSVSTLTIQRTQQEDSAVYLCASSPIGARQETQYFGPGTRLLVL.

The chain carries TRBV19 and TRBJ2-1; the D is unclear. The CDR3 runs to 11 residues. V lost 8 bases to trimming and J lost 5 bases, with 7 bases between them. Germline CDR1 is LNHDA and CDR2 is SQIVND (reference sequence). This chain's CDR3 is CASRKNNEQFF. In DNA form, the CDR3 reads TGTGCCAGTCGAAAGAACAATGAGCAGTTCTTC.

This clonotype was recorded a few times. The rearrangement links TRBV7-2 to TRBJ2-5, with D possibly matching TRBD1 (7 bases). V lost 3 bases and J lost 4, with 15 bases in between. Per germline, CDR1 SGHTA and CDR2 FQGNSA. The CDR3 covers 15 residues. The CDR3 protein is CASSLGNQGGETQYF. The CDR3 coding sequence is TGTGCCAGCAGCTTGGGCAACCAGGGGGGAGAGACCCAGTACTTC.

The V and J genes are TRBV30 and TRBJ2-1; D remains unclear. V was shortened by 1 base and J by 1 base, with 14 bases between the two germline ends. Germline lookup yields CDR1 GTSNPN and CDR2 SVGIG (reference sequence). This CDR3 has 16 amino acids. The CDR3 spells CAWSAVQGFSYNEQFF. DNA of the CDR3: TGTGCCTGGAGTGCCGTCCAAGGGTTTTCCTACAATGAGCAGTTCTTC. The whole variable domain, remainder taken from reference TRBV30 and TRBJ2-1, is SQTIHQWPATLVQPVGSPLSLECTVEGTSNPNLYWYRQAAGRGLQLLFYSVGIGQISSEVPQNLSASRPQDRQFILSSKKLLLSDSGFYLCAWSAVQGFSYNEQFFGPGTRLTVL.

The chain has TRBV20-1 and TRBJ2-5; TRBD2 matches at 14 bases. Germline trimming cut 1 base from V and 1 base from J; bases unmatched to any gene: 26. CDR3 size: 24 residues. Germline V gene sequence: CDR1 DFQATT, CDR2 SNEGSKA (reference sequence). CDR3 protein: CSARAPRFWVEGTSGSFFQETQYF. Here the CDR3 DNA reads TGCAGTGCTAGAGCCCCCCGTTTTTGGGTCGAAGGGACTAGCGGGAGTTTTTTCCAAGAGACCCAGTACTTC.

The V gene is TRBV18, the J gene TRBJ2-7; 7 bases are a match to TRBD1. This CDR3 is 14 amino acids long. The ends lost 3 bases at V and 6 bases at J; junction bases unmatched: 8. The germline V gene encodes CDR1 KGHSH and CDR2 LQKENI. The CDR3 here is CASSPRDRVGEQYF. In nucleotides, the CDR3 is TGTGCCAGCTCACCGCGAGACAGGGTAGGCGAGCAGTACTTC.

This clonotype was observed a handful of times. V gene TRBV6-1 combines with J gene TRBJ2-4; D might be TRBD2 (6 bases). Germline-derived CDR1 and CDR2 are MNHNS and SASEGT. The CDR3 is made up of 16 amino acids. The ends were cut back, 7 bases at V and 0 bases at J, with 16 bases in the middle. The CDR3 DNA sequence: TGTGCCAGCACCGACGAAGGGAGGTTAGCCAAAAACATTCAGTACTTC. Translation gives CASTDEGRLAKNIQYF.

This clonotype is deemed medium-sized (0.01 to 0.1%). V usage is TRBV6-1 and J usage is TRBJ1-6; 9 bases agree with TRBD1. There are 16 residues in the CDR3. Germline values: CDR1 MNHNS, CDR2 SASEGT. The trim removed 2 bases at V and 7 bases at J, leaving 6 bases unmatched. The CDR3 nucleotides read TGTGCCAGCAGTGAATCCATTGGACAGGGGAATTCACCCCTCCACTTT. This translates into CASSESIGQGNSPLHF.

This clonotype came up a few times. The genes are TRBV6-1 and TRBJ1-1, with no clear D. Per the germline V gene, CDR1 is MNHNS and CDR2 is SASEGT. Trimming shortened V by 7 bases and J by 3 bases, and 18 bases separated the two germline ends. The CDR3 covers 15 residues. The CDR3 region has the DNA TGTGCCAGCACCCCGCGGGAGGAATTTGACACTGAAGCTTTCTTT. Translated: CASTPREEFDTEAFF.

The V and J genes are TRBV12-3 or TRBV12-4 and TRBJ2-7, with 7 bases aligning to TRBD1. The CDR3 covers 17 residues. With V trimmed by 6 bases and J by 3 bases, 17 bases remained unmatched. The CDR3 sequence is CASSSGQDRRLVYEQYF. In nucleotides, the CDR3 is TGTGCCAGCAGCTCCGGACAGGACCGGCGATTGGTCTACGAGCAGTACTTC.

This chain connects TRBV12-3 or TRBV12-4 to TRBJ2-7; D is unresolved. Between the trimmed V and J ends, which lost 5 bases and 2 bases, there was a span of 19 bases. This CDR3 is 16 amino acids long. The CDR3 nucleotides read TGTGCCAGCAGTACCCTTGAGGCTAACCTCCCCTACGAGCAGTACTTC. Amino acid sequence: CASSTLEANLPYEQYF.

V gene TRBV19 combines with J gene TRBJ1-3, with 7 positions matching TRBD1. Per germline, CDR1 LNHDA and CDR2 SQIVND (reference sequence). The CDR3 is 14 amino acids. With V trimmed by 8 bases and J by 4 bases, 8 bases remained unmatched. The chain's CDR3 is CASGQASSGNTIYF. CDR3 in DNA: TGTGCCAGTGGACAGGCGTCCTCCGGAAACACCATATATTTT.

J is TRBJ2-5 and V is TRBV20-1; 9 nucleotides agree with TRBD1. Germline-derived CDR1 and CDR2 are DFQATT and SNEGSKA (reference sequence). The CDR3 covers 15 residues. CDR3 protein: CRGTGGGSRQETQYF. Here the CDR3 DNA reads TGCAGGGGCACAGGGGGCGGTAGCAGGCAAGAGACCCAGTACTTC.

This clonotype was observed a few times. This sequence joins TRBV5-1 and TRBJ2-5; 12 bases align to TRBD1. Per germline, CDR1 SGHRS and CDR2 YFSETQ. This CDR3 is 16 amino acids long. V lost 4 bases and J lost 0; bases outside the gene matches: 4. The CDR3 here is CASSGGTGGYQETQYF. CDR3 coding DNA: TGCGCCAGCAGCGGCGGGACAGGGGGCTACCAAGAGACCCAGTACTTC.

This clonotype was seen a handful of times. The chain combines TRBV19 with TRBJ2-7; 7 bases are shared with TRBD2. This CDR3 region has 16 residues. The J segment lost 0 bases and the V segment lost 1 base, leaving 6 bases of the junction unmatched. Germline loops: CDR1 LNHDA, CDR2 SQIVND (reference sequence). The CDR3 loop is CASSIGTGGVSYEQYF. The CDR3 region has the DNA TGTGCCAGTAGTATAGGGACGGGAGGCGTCTCCTACGAGCAGTACTTC.

This chain joins TRBV20-1 and TRBJ1-6; the match to TRBD1 covers 10 bases. The CDR3 contains 15 residues. Germline V gene data show CDR1 as DFQATT and CDR2 as SNEGSKA (reference sequence). The ends lost 0 bases at V and 7 bases at J; junction bases unmatched: 3. The CDR3 protein is CSAREPGQGNSPLHF. The DNA of the CDR3 is TGCAGTGCTAGAGAACCGGGACAGGGGAATTCACCCCTCCACTTT.

The chain carries TRBV5-1 and TRBJ1-4, with TRBD1 identical over 7 bases. V shed 4 bases, J shed 8 bases, and the junction held 11 bases outside the gene matches. There are 15 residues in the CDR3. Looked up from germline, CDR1 is SGHRS and CDR2 is YFSETQ. CDR3 coding DNA: TGCGCCAGCAGCCCCCAGGGGGGGCTCAGGGAAAAACTGTTTTTT. It codes for CASSPQGGLREKLFF.

The chain combines TRBV20-1 with TRBJ1-5, with D tentatively TRBD1 (5 bases). Germline CDR1 and CDR2: DFQATT and SNEGSKA (reference sequence). The CDR3 totals 14 residues. Deletions cut 6 bases from V and 4 bases from J, with 16 bases between. CDR3 nucleotides: TGCAGTGCCCGTCCGGGTCGGGGGAATCAGCCCCAGCATTTT. This translates into CSARPGRGNQPQHF.

This chain links TRBV20-1 with TRBJ2-6, with 10 bases fitting TRBD2. The CDR3 consists of 18 residues. Germline CDR1 DFQATT, CDR2 SNEGSKA (reference sequence). J gave up 0 bases and V 6 bases, and 11 bases lay outside the gene matches. CDR3: CSARNLAGVYSGANVLTF. DNA of the CDR3: TGCAGTGCCAGGAACCTAGCGGGAGTCTACTCTGGGGCCAACGTCCTGACTTTC.

This clonotype was counted a few times. The chain joins TRBV24-1 to TRBJ2-3; 9 bases are shared with TRBD1. Germline V lookup: CDR1 KGHDR, CDR2 SFDVKD. Trimming cost V 9 bases and J 0 bases; bases outside gene matches: 0. There are 13 residues in the CDR3. In DNA form, the CDR3 reads TGTGCCACCGGGACAGGGAGCACAGATACGCAGTATTTT. Translating it yields CATGTGSTDTQYF.